One and the same sample provided the 3 T cell receptor beta chains below, sequenced in a study of breast tumors, draining lymph nodes, adjacent tissues. TCRdb processed the multiplex PCR reads anew with MiXCR; each CDR3 protein has one entry. This sample has approximately 230,000 distinct CDR3 sequences; around 34% occur once, and the top ten carry 3% to 4.5%. Breast cancer patients provided tissue from their axillary draining lymph nodes. Sequencing used axillary lymph node tissue. These receptor sequences come from a female donor with breast cancer. Some clones in this sample may be carry-over from other donors' samples.

This clonotype appeared many times. This chain uses TRBV7-2 with TRBJ2-5; 8 bases are a match to TRBD2. In germline, CDR1 is SGHTA, CDR2 FQGNSA. The CDR3 length is 15 residues. V lost 5 bases, J lost 0 bases, and 5 bases stayed unmatched. The CDR3 reads CASSPQRGYQETQYF. The CDR3 DNA reads as TGTGCCAGCAGCCCCCAGCGGGGGTACCAAGAGACCCAGTACTTC.

This clonotype was recorded many times. The chain joins TRBV3-1 to TRBJ1-2; D is uncertain. The V and J ends lost 2 bases and 4 bases respectively, with 11 bases between them. CDR1 is LGHDT and CDR2 is YNNKEL in the germline V gene (reference sequence). The CDR3 totals 14 residues. The CDR3 protein is CASSQFRASYGYTF. CDR3 sequence (DNA): TGTGCCAGCAGCCAATTTAGAGCATCCTATGGCTACACCTTC.

With regard to this clonotype: A much larger clone sits a single nucleotide away, making a read error possible. The chain recombines TRBV5-6 with TRBJ2-6, with D hard to call. V shed 3 bases and J shed 0 bases, with 16 bases lying between them. Per the germline V gene, CDR1 is SGHDT and CDR2 is YYEEEE. This CDR3 has 18 amino acids. The CDR3 here is CASSSHGPGYSGANVLTF. The CDR3 nucleotides are TGTGCCAGCAGCTCACATGGACCGGGCTACTCTGGGGCCAACGTCCTGACTTTC.